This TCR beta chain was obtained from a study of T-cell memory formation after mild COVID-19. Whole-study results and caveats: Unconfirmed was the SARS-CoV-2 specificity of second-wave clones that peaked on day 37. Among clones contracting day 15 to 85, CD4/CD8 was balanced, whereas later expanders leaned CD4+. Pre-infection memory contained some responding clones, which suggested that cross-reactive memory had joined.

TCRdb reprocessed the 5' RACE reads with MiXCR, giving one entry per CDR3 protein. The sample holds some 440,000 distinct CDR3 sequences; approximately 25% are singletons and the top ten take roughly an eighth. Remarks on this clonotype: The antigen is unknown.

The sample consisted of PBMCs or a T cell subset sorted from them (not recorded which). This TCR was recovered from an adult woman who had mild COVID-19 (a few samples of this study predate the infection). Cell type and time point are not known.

The CDR3 DNA reads as TGTGCCACCAGCACTTGGGAGAACACTGAAGCTTTCTTT. Translating gives CATSTWENTEAFF. The chain has TRBV15 and TRBJ1-1; no definite D call. The CDR3 runs 13 residues. V dropped 4 bases and J dropped 1 base, with 7 bases sitting between them. The V gene's germline CDR1 is LNHNV and CDR2 YYDKDF (reference sequence). The entire variable domain, with the rest obtained from reference TRBV15 and TRBJ1-1, is as follows: DAMVIQNPRYQVTQFGKPVTLSCSQTLNHNVMYWYQQKSSQAPKLLFHYYDKDFNNEADTPDNFQSRRPNTSFCFLDIRSPGLGDTAMYLCATSTWENTEAFFGQGTRLTVV.